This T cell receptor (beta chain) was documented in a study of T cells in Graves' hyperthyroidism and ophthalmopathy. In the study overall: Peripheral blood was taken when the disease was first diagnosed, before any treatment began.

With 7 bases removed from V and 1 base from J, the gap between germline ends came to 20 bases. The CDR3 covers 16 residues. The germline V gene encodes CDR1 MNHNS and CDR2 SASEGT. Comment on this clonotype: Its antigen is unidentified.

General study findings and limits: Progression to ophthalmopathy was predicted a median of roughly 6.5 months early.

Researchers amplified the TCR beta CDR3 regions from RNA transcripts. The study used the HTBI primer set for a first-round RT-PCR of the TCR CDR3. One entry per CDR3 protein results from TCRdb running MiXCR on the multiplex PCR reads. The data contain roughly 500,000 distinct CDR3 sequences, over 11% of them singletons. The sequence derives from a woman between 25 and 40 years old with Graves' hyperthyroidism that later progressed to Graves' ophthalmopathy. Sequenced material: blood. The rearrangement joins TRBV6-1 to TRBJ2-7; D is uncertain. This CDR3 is CASNPNSGSPSYEQYF. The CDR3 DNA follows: TGTGCCAGCAACCCCAATAGTGGGTCCCCTTCCTACGAGCAGTACTTC.